Listed here are 21 T cell receptor beta chains from one sample, sequenced in a study of OX40 agonist ivuxolimab in advanced cancers. Repertoires were generated with immunoSEQ multiplex PCR, while TCRdb's copy carries only in-frame clones and drops some. The repertoire holds around 60,000 clones, with around 90% as singletons. The sequences come from CD4+ or CD8+ T cells sorted from blood, collected in a trial of the OX40 agonist ivuxolimab. The receptors shown here come from an adult with an advanced solid tumor such as melanoma, head and neck, liver or kidney cancer.

The table lists this clone with a few counts. The chain uses TRBV28 and TRBJ2-1; 9 bases align to TRBD2. V lost 2 bases and J lost 7; bases outside the gene matches: 12. The CDR3 is made up of 17 amino acids. Germline assignment: CDR1 MDHEN and CDR2 SYDVKM. CDR3 coding DNA: TGTGCCAGCAGTTTAAGCGTAGCGGGAGAAGGGCTAAATGAGCAGTTCTTC. Its translation: CASSLSVAGEGLNEQFF.

The CDR3 spells CASSQTGEEYTEAFF. The CDR3 DNA reads as TGCGCCAGCAGCCAAACAGGGGAGGAATACACTGAAGCTTTCTTT. The chain carries TRBV4-3 and TRBJ1-1; 7 positions agree with TRBD1. Germline-derived CDR1 and CDR2 are LGHNA and YSLEER. The CDR3 spans 15 residues. With 2 bases clipped from V and 3 bases from J, the junction kept 6 bases outside the gene matches.

The rearrangement joins TRBV10-3 to TRBJ2-3, with D perhaps matching TRBD1 (5 bases). Per the germline V gene, CDR1 is ENHRY and CDR2 is SYGVKD. The CDR3 extends over 14 amino acids. Trimming left V 0 bases short and J 10 bases short, with 14 bases between. CDR3 loop: CAISESISGAAQYF. The CDR3 DNA reads TGTGCCATCAGTGAGTCGATATCTGGGGCGGCGCAGTATTTT.

This chain links TRBV7-9 with TRBJ2-5, with D tentatively TRBD2 (5 bases). This CDR3 is 15 amino acids long. V lost 2 bases and J lost 5, with 15 bases in between. Per the germline V gene, CDR1 is SEHNR and CDR2 is FQNEAQ (reference sequence). The CDR3 here is CASSLRVGNNETQYF. In DNA, the CDR3 is TGTGCCAGCAGCTTACGTGTCGGGAACAATGAGACCCAGTACTTC. Using reference TRBV7-9 and TRBJ2-5 for the parts outside the CDR3, the full variable domain is DTGVSQNPRHKITKRGQNVTFRCDPISEHNRLYWYRQTLGQGPEFLTYFQNEAQLEKSRLLSDRFSAERPKGSFSTLEIQRTEQGDSAMYLCASSLRVGNNETQYFGPGTRLLVL.

This chain uses TRBV28 with TRBJ1-2; 7 bases are shared with TRBD1. After removal of 2 bases from V and 4 bases from J, the junction contained 10 bases not matched to a gene. CDR1 and CDR2 (germline): MDHEN, SYDVKM. The CDR3 consists of 16 residues. CDR3 loop: CASSLRGLDNIYGYTF. The CDR3 coding sequence is TGTGCCAGCAGTTTAAGGGGGCTCGATAACATCTATGGCTACACCTTC.

This chain joins TRBV6-5 and TRBJ2-1; 7 nucleotides match TRBD1. The CDR3 length is 14 residues. Trimming took 2 bases from V and 5 from J; bases not matched to a gene: 3. The germline gives CDR1 MNHEY, CDR2 SVGAGI. CDR3 nucleotide sequence: TGTGCCAGCAGTTACGGCGACAGGGACAATGAGCAGTTCTTC. It encodes CASSYGDRDNEQFF.

DNA for the CDR3: TGTGCCAGCAGCTTAGTAAGCGGACCTACCTACGAGCAGTACTTC. As protein: CASSLVSGPTYEQYF. The chain carries TRBV11-2 and TRBJ2-7, with D perhaps TRBD2 (5 bases). Trimming stripped 1 base from V and 2 bases from J, with 12 bases between. The germline V gene encodes CDR1 SGHAT and CDR2 FQNNGV. The CDR3 contains 15 residues. Combining the CDR3 with reference TRBV11-2 and TRBJ2-7 gives the whole variable domain EAGVAQSPRYKIIEKRQSVAFWCNPISGHATLYWYQQILGQGPKLLIQFQNNGVVDDSQLPKDRFSAERLKGVDSTLKIQPAKLEDSAVYLCASSLVSGPTYEQYFGPGTRLTVT.

The chain recombines TRBV4-3 with TRBJ2-7; D may be TRBD2 (6 bases). Germline CDR1 and CDR2: LGHNA and YSLEER. This CDR3 has 15 residues. V lost 0 bases, J lost 3 bases, and 12 bases lay in between. CDR3 sequence: CASSQDSGTIYEQYF. The CDR3 DNA follows: TGCGCCAGCAGCCAAGATAGCGGAACTATCTACGAGCAGTACTTC.

This chain joins TRBV6-4 and TRBJ1-1, with a possible D match to TRBD1 (5 bases). The CDR3 extends over 14 amino acids. Germline loops: CDR1 MRHNA, CDR2 SNTAGT. V was shortened by 6 bases and J by 1 base, with 12 bases between the two germline ends. CDR3 sequence (DNA): TGTGCCAGCAGGAAACAGGCGACGAACACTGAAGCTTTCTTT. This gives the protein CASRKQATNTEAFF.

The chain couples TRBV13 to TRBJ1-4; possibly TRBD1 for D (6 bases). This CDR3 has 15 amino acids. Germline CDR1 reads PRHDT; CDR2 reads FYEKMQ (reference sequence). Trimming took off 2 bases at V and 3 bases at J, with 10 bases between the two ends. The CDR3 sequence is CASSLRGIPNEKLFF. The CDR3 DNA reads as TGTGCCAGCAGCTTAAGGGGGATTCCTAATGAAAAACTGTTTTTT.

V and J are TRBV5-4 and TRBJ2-1; D is perhaps TRBD2 (5 bases). Between the trimmed V and J ends, which lost 4 bases and 4 bases, there was a span of 9 bases. Germline values: CDR1 SGHNT, CDR2 YYREEE (reference sequence). There are 13 residues in the CDR3. The CDR3 protein is CASSLGSYNEQFF. The CDR3 region has the DNA TGTGCCAGCAGCCTGGGGAGTTACAATGAGCAGTTCTTC.

The rearrangement uses TRBV11-3 and TRBJ2-1; D is perhaps TRBD2 (5 bases). Trimming removed 4 bases from V and 5 bases from J, with 6 bases in between. CDR3 length: 12 amino acids. Germline V lookup: CDR1 SGHNT, CDR2 YENEEA. The DNA of the CDR3 is TGTGCCAGCAGCTGGAGGAACAATGAGCAGTTCTTC. It codes for CASSWRNNEQFF.

The rearrangement uses TRBV5-1 and TRBJ2-1; the match to TRBD2 covers 11 bases. In germline, CDR1 is SGHRS, CDR2 YFSETQ. With 3 bases clipped from V and 7 bases from J, the junction kept 6 bases outside the gene matches. The CDR3 extends over 15 amino acids. The CDR3 bases are TGCGCCAGCAGCTCTTTAGCGGGAGGGGTGAATGAGCAGTTCTTC. This codes for CASSSLAGGVNEQFF.

V is TRBV19 and J is TRBJ2-1, with 8 nucleotides matching TRBD2. The ends lost 5 bases at V and 4 bases at J; junction bases unmatched: 4. CDR3 length: 14 amino acids. CDR1 and CDR2 (germline): LNHDA, SQIVND (reference sequence). Here the CDR3 DNA reads TGTGCCAGTAGTCGCGAGCGGGAGTACAATGAGCAGTTCTTC. Protein sequence: CASSREREYNEQFF.

The chain couples TRBV7-3 to TRBJ1-1; 12 positions match TRBD1. V lost 8 bases, J lost 1 base, and 14 bases stayed unmatched. Per germline, CDR1 SGHTA and CDR2 FQGTGA. CDR3 length equals 18 residues. The DNA of the CDR3 is TGTGCCAGCTCTGTTTGGAGGGGACAGGGGGCTAAGAACACTGAAGCTTTCTTT. Protein sequence: CASSVWRGQGAKNTEAFF.

The chain employs TRBV18 and TRBJ2-1; the D is unclear. In germline, CDR1 is KGHSH, CDR2 LQKENI. The CDR3 runs to 12 residues. V gave up 6 bases and J gave up 8 bases, with 11 bases separating them. The CDR3 DNA reads TGTGCCAGCTCTATTTCAGGAGATGAGCAGTTCTTC. Translating gives CASSISGDEQFF.

This chain joins TRBV29-1 and TRBJ1-2, with D possibly matching TRBD1 (6 bases). CDR3 size: 12 residues. V dropped 3 bases and J dropped 8 bases, with 13 bases sitting between them. Germline-derived CDR1 and CDR2 are SQVTM and ANQGSEA. CDR3 bases: TGCAGCGTTGATAGGGGGGTAAGGGGCTACACCTTC. Protein sequence: CSVDRGVRGYTF.

This clone occurred once. The chain carries TRBV7-2 and TRBJ1-2, with D tentatively TRBD1 (6 bases). Trimming left V 1 base short and J 8 bases short, with 23 bases between. This CDR3 comprises 17 residues. Germline V gives CDR1 SGHTA, CDR2 FQGNSA. The CDR3 bases are TGTGCCAGCAGCTTAGAGGGGGTCGAGGGGCCTCCGTCGGGCTACACCTTC. This translates into CASSLEGVEGPPSGYTF.

V is TRBV9 and J is TRBJ1-4; no clear D. CDR3 length: 15 residues. V lost 0 bases and J 7 bases, leaving 13 bases between the germline ends. CDR1 SGDLS and CDR2 YYNGEE come from the germline V gene. In DNA form, the CDR3 reads TGTGCCAGCAGCGTAGCCGCAGGCTCTTTTGAAAAACTGTTTTTT. This codes for CASSVAAGSFEKLFF.

The chain employs TRBV4-1 and TRBJ2-2; 8 nucleotides match TRBD1. J lost 5 bases, V lost 8 bases, and 13 bases had no gene match. Per the germline V gene, CDR1 is MGHRA and CDR2 is YSYEKL. The CDR3 has 16 amino acids. In DNA form, the CDR3 reads TGCGCCAGCGGCAGGCCGGGGCAGGGGGCGACCGGGGAGCTGTTTTTT. This gives the protein CASGRPGQGATGELFF.

The chain carries TRBV5-1 and TRBJ1-2; possible D gene TRBD1, 5 bases. CDR1 is SGHRS and CDR2 is YFSETQ in the germline V gene. The CDR3 is 16 amino acids. V lost 4 bases, J lost 4 bases, and 20 bases lay in between. The DNA of the CDR3 is TGCGCCAGCAGCCCTTCGGGTACCCAAGGGGTCTATGGCTACACCTTC. This sequence encodes CASSPSGTQGVYGYTF.